This T cell receptor (beta chain) derives from a study of cytomegalovirus exposure and HLA in healthy donors. This clone was seen more than once but under ten times. Its matching antigen is unknown. Study-wide points: Listed as cytomegalovirus-associated were 150 to 200 TCR beta chains. Prior analysis indicated that the majority of TCR beta V segments exhibited productivity approximately 87% or approximately 30% of the time. Some V segments, including TRBV6-2 and TRBV6-3, were excluded as indistinguishable.

The PCR made use of 60 Vbeta and 13 Jbeta primers. Repertoires were generated with immunoSEQ multiplex PCR, while TCRdb's copy carries only in-frame clones and drops some. The table lists 150,000 to 200,000 clones, roughly four fifths of them singletons. The CDR3 sequence is 15 residues long. The V gene's germline CDR1 is LGHNA and CDR2 YSLEER. V dropped 1 base and J dropped 2; count of bases not matched to a gene: 4. The sequenced sample consisted of PBMCs. The receptor comes from a man aged 35-49 years in good health and CMV-seronegative. The chain links TRBV4-3 to TRBJ2-7; TRBD2 aligns across 8 bases. The CDR3 DNA follows: TGCGCCAGCAGCCAAGGCCCCGGGGGGGCCTACGAGCAGTACTTC. The encoded protein is CASSQGPGGAYEQYF.